The 9 T cell receptor beta chains below were found in one sample sequenced in a study of T cell responses to AZD1222 COVID-19 vaccine. Here immunoSEQ multiplex PCR was the method, and the copy in TCRdb shows in-frame clones only, minus some. Of roughly 140,000 clones in the sample, approximately 90% were seen once. The sample was peripheral blood, taken on day 0 of AZD1222 vaccination. Source of these receptors: an adult in good health.

J is TRBJ1-6 and V is TRBV7-9; D ambiguous. The germline V gene has CDR1 SEHNR and CDR2 FQNEAQ (reference sequence). This CDR3 region has 14 residues. Trimming pared 7 bases from V and 9 bases from J, leaving 16 bases between. CDR3 in DNA: TGTGCCAGCACCTTGGACGGTGGAGGTTCACCCCTCCACTTT. This sequence encodes CASTLDGGGSPLHF.

The genes are TRBV29-1 and TRBJ2-7; D is unclear. This CDR3 contains 11 residues. V dropped 4 bases and J dropped 6 bases, with 10 bases sitting between them. CDR1 SQVTM and CDR2 ANQGSEA come from the germline V gene. CDR3 sequence (DNA): TGCAGCGTTGGTGAAGGTGGCGAGCAGTACTTC. It yields the protein CSVGEGGEQYF.

The rearrangement links TRBV7-9 to TRBJ2-3, with a tentative D call TRBD2 (6 bases). The CDR3 consists of 15 residues. Between the trimmed V and J ends, which lost 1 base and 0 bases, there was a span of 8 bases. From germline, CDR1 is SEHNR and CDR2 FQNEAQ (reference sequence). The CDR3: CASSLGLASTDTQYF. The CDR3, as DNA: TGTGCCAGCAGCTTAGGTCTAGCGAGCACAGATACGCAGTATTTT.

The J gene is TRBJ1-3, the V gene TRBV28; no reliable D call. V dropped 1 base and J dropped 6 bases, with 13 bases sitting between them. CDR1 is MDHEN, CDR2 SYDVKM, per germline. The CDR3 contains 15 residues. CDR3 sequence reads: CASSLSGFSENTIYF. CDR3 DNA: TGTGCCAGCAGTTTATCGGGATTTTCCGAAAACACCATATATTTT.

The chain employs TRBV18 and TRBJ2-1, with 10 positions matching TRBD1. Germline-derived CDR1 and CDR2 are KGHSH and LQKENI. CDR3 size: 15 residues. Losses at the gene ends were 1 base for V and 6 bases for J; bases not matched to a gene: 3. The CDR3 DNA is TGTGCCAGCTCACCACAGAGGACAGGGGGCAATGAGCAGTTCTTC. Its protein product is CASSPQRTGGNEQFF.

The CDR3 nucleotides read TGTGCCAGCAGTTTATATGGGGCTCAGGGCTACACCTTC. It is translated as CASSLYGAQGYTF. The rearrangement joins TRBV27 to TRBJ1-2; D is perhaps TRBD1 (5 bases). The CDR3 contains 13 residues. Germline V lookup: CDR1 MNHEY, CDR2 SMNVEV (reference sequence). Trimming left V 1 base short and J 8 bases short, with 11 bases between.

The chain uses TRBV7-2 and TRBJ1-5; D not resolved. Germline V gene sequence: CDR1 SGHTA, CDR2 FQGNSA. This CDR3 contains 14 residues. V gave up 1 base and J gave up 0 bases, with 4 bases separating them. CDR3 in amino acids: CASSLGVSNQPQHF. CDR3 in DNA: TGTGCCAGCAGCTTAGGGGTTAGCAATCAGCCCCAGCATTTT.

The chain employs TRBV7-9 and TRBJ2-5; 11 positions match TRBD2. Germline trimming cut 3 bases from V and 5 bases from J; bases unmatched to any gene: 8. The CDR3 runs 16 residues. Germline CDR1 is SEHNR and CDR2 is FQNEAQ (reference sequence). The CDR3 loop is CASSFGTSGSFETQYF. CDR3 DNA sequence: TGTGCCAGCAGCTTTGGTACTAGCGGGAGTTTTGAGACCCAGTACTTC.

V gene TRBV4-1 combines with J gene TRBJ1-5; D ambiguous. Germline CDR1 is MGHRA and CDR2 is YSYEKL. The CDR3 has 15 amino acids. V shed 0 bases and J shed 0 bases, with 6 bases lying between them. The CDR3 loop is CASSQEQSSNQPQHF. The CDR3 DNA is TGCGCCAGCAGCCAAGAGCAGAGTAGCAATCAGCCCCAGCATTTT.